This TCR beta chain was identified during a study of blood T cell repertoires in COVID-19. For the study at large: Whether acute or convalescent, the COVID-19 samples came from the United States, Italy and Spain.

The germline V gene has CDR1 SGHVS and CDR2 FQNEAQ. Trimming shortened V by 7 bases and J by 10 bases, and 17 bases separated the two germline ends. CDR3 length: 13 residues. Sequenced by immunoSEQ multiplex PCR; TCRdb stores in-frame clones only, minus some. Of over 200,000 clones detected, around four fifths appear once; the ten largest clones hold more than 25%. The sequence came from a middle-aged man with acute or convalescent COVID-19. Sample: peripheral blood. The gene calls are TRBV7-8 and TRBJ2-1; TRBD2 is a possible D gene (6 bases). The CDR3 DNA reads TGTGCCAGCACCCCGGAGGGGAAGGGGGAGCAGTTCTTC. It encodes CASTPEGKGEQFF.